Detailed here is one T cell receptor (beta chain). Its binding antigen is unknown. Qualities for individual bases were not recorded, and no much larger clone is one base off. Per the germline V gene, MDHEN is the CDR1 and SYDVKM is the CDR2. The CDR3 contains 15 residues, cysteine and phenylalanine counted. The CDR3 DNA has 45 bases and is translated from base 1. The V end loses 3 bases and the J end loses 3 bases, and a stretch of 9 bases separates them. The sample belongs to a study of control samples from healthy donors and cancer patients (TCRdb year 2020). The library came from the immunoSEQ multiplex PCR assay. Held by TCRdb, this immuneACCESS table contains in-frame sequences only and omits some clones. Under half of the omission traces to an unresolved V gene where checked; the cause of the rest is unknown. For this sample there are 120,000 to 150,000 clones; under 95% appear just once. Of the sample, around 12% is held by the ten largest clones.

Here the chain combines TRBV28 and TRBJ1-6; the D region possibly corresponds to TRBD1 (5 bases align). The specimen sequenced was blood. This clonotype was obtained from a man in his forties or fifties in good health. The CDR3 protein is CASSFKRGYNSPLHF. The nucleotide sequence reads TGTGCCAGCAGTTTTAAAAGGGGCTATAATTCACCCCTCCACTTT. Beyond the CDR3, the reference TRBV28 and TRBJ1-6 genes provide the residues; the full variable domain reads: DVKVTQSSRYLVKRTGEKVFLECVQDMDHENMFWYRQDPGLGLRLIYFSYDVKMKEKGDIPEGYSVSREKKERFSLILESASTNQTSMYLCASSFKRGYNSPLHFGNGTRLTVT.